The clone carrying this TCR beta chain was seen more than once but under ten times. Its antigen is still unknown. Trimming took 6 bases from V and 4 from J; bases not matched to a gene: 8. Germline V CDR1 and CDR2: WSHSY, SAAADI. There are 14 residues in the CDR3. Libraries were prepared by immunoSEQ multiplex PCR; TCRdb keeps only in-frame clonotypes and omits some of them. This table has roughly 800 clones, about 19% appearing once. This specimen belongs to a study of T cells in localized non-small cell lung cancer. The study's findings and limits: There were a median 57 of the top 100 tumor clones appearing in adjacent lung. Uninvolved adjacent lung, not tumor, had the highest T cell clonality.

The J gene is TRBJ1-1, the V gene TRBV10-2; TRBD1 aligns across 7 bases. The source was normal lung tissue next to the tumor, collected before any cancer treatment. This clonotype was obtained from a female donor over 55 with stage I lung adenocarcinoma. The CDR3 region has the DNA TGCGCCAGCAGCCCACAGGGGTTGGGCACTGAAGCTTTCTTT. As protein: CASSPQGLGTEAFF.